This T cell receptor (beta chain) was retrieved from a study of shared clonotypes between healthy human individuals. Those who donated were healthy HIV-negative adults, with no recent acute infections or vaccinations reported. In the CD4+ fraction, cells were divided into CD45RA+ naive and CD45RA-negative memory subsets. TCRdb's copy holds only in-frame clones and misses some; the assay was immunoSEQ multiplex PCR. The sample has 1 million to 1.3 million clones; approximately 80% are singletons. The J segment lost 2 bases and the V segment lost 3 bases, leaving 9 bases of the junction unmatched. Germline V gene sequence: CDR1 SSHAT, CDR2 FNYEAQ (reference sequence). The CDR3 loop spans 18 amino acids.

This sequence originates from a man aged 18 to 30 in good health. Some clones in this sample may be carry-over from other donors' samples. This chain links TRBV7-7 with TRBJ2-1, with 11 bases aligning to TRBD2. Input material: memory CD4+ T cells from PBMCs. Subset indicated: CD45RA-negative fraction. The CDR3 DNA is TGTGCCAGCAGCTTTACGGGACTAGCGGACTCTACCTACAATGAGCAGTTCTTC. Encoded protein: CASSFTGLADSTYNEQFF.